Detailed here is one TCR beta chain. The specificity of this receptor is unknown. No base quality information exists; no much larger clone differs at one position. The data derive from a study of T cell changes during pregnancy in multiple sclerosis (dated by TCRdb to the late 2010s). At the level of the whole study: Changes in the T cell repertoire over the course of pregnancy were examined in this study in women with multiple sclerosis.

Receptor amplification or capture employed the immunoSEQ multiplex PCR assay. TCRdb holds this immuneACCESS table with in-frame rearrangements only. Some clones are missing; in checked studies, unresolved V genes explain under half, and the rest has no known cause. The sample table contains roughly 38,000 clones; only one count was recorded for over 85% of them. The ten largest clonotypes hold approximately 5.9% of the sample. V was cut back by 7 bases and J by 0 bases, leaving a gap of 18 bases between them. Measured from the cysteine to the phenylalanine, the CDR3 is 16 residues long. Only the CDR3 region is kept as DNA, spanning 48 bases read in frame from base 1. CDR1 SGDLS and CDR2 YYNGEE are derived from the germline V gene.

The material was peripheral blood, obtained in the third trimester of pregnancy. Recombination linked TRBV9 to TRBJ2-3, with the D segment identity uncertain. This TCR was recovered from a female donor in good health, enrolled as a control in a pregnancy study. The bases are TGTGCCAGCGGGCTCAGTCGGCAGGATAGCACAGATACGCAGTATTTT. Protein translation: CASGLSRQDSTDTQYF.